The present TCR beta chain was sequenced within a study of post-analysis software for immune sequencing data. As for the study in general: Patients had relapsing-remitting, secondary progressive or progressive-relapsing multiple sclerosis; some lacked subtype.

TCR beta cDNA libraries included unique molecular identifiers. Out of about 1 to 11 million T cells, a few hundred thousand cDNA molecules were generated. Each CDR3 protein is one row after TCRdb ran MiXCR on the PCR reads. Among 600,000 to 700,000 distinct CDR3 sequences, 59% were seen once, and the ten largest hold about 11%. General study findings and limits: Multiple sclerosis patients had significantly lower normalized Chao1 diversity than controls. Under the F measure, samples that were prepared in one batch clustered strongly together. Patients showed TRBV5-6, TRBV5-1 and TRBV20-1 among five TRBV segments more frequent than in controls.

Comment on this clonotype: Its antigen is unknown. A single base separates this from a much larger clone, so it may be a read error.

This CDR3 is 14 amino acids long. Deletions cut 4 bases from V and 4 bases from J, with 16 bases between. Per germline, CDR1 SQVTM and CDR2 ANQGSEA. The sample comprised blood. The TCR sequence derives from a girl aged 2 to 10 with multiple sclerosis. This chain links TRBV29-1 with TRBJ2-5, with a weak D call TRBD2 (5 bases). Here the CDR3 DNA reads TGCAGCGTTGGACTTAGAGGAGGCCGAGAGACCCAGTACTTC. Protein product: CSVGLRGGRETQYF.